The clone carrying this T cell receptor beta chain is labeled as large (0.1 to 1%). The antigen remains unidentified. Found in a library prepared for alpha chains, this beta chain is an off-target read, and its abundance has little meaning. The time point is: sample taken at primary tumor resection. Tumor, nontumor lung or frozen PBMC supplied whole RNA, sequenced without sorting. The CDR3 extends over 14 amino acids. Trimming took 5 bases from V and 4 from J; bases not matched to a gene: 6. Per germline, CDR1 SGHAT and CDR2 FQNNGV. This specimen belongs to a study of spatial heterogeneity in lung cancer. Study overall: Raw reads contained each unique TCR and UMI combination more than ten times on average.

Study observations and caveats: Tumor mutation count correlated with how many alpha and beta TCRs expanded intratumorally.

TCRdb analysed the 5' RACE reads with MiXCR anew, one entry per CDR3 protein. The data contain about 680 distinct CDR3 sequences, about an eighth of them singletons. The TCR was taken from a female donor with early-stage non-small cell lung cancer. The chain is built from TRBV11-2 and TRBJ2-7; 9 nucleotides match TRBD2. Sequenced here: lung tumor tissue, sampled at surgery. In DNA form, the CDR3 reads TGTGCCAGCAGCCCAACTAGCGGGTTATACGAGCAGTACTTC. Its translation is CASSPTSGLYEQYF.